The clone carrying this T cell receptor (beta chain) was recorded once. Its cognate antigen is unknown. The CDR3 is 14 amino acids. The V and J ends lost 0 bases and 4 bases respectively, with 7 bases between them. Germline V gene sequence: CDR1 LNHDA, CDR2 SQIVND (reference sequence). This entry belongs to a study of beta chain features in type 1 diabetes. Study-wide background: All samples together contributed around 100,000,000 sorted cells for examination. Points from the study as a whole: Any role of HLA type in TCRB rearrangement remained unresolved here. Cells expressing TCR highly could be over-represented by cDNA sequencing.

Staining for CD45RO/CCR7/CD25/CD127/CD95/CD27 allowed sorting of CD4+ naive, central memory, regulatory and stem cell-like memory cells. TCRB transcripts that were expressed got sequenced, as all of the isolated RNA had been reverse transcribed. The method was immunoSEQ multiplex PCR; TCRdb's version includes in-frame clones alone and lacks a portion of them. The table has about 620,000 clones, roughly 15% seen once. The receptor comes from a man younger than 30 in good health. This chain joins TRBV19 and TRBJ1-5, with D uncertain. Sequenced material: naive CD4+ T cells from blood. The CDR3 coding sequence is TGTGCCAGTAGTATAGAACCAGCGAATCAGCCCCAGCATTTT. Translated: CASSIEPANQPQHF.